The rows below give T cell receptor beta chains drawn from one sample of a study of blood T cell repertoires in COVID-19. Generated by immunoSEQ multiplex PCR, the TCRdb table keeps only in-frame clones and is missing some. Among 130,000 to 150,000 clones, 85% to 90% were seen once, and the ten largest hold over 35%. Specimen: peripheral blood. These receptors were obtained from a man aged 50 to 60 who had recovered from COVID-19. Both conserved end residues are trimmed from each CDR3.

V gene | CDR3 protein
TRBV27 | ASRKMTELNYGYT
TRBV7-8 | ASSLERGSGANVLT
TRBV5-5 | ASSIVPGTSGGGEQF
TRBV28 | ASRRTGGYNQPQH
TRBV10-3 | AIRNGQGEETQY
TRBV15 | ATSRDLRGNNEQF
TRBV6-5 | ASTFPGGGRAEAF
TRBV13 | ASRPYTGDYNSPLH
TRBV19 | ASSPPGAYEQY
TRBV5-6 | ASSLGDGDNSPLH
TRBV12-3/TRBV12-4 | ASSFRGNTIY
TRBV6-2/TRBV6-3 | ASSFYNTGAYSNQPQH
TRBV7-8 | ASSPARGATNEKLF
TRBV5-5 | ASSLDSWNTEAF
TRBV19 | ASGTGGGGSNQPQH
TRBV6-1 | ASSEATGRGVLNSGNTIY
TRBV6-5 | ASSPGQGADTQY
TRBV9 | ASSVGGQFPYEQY
TRBV30 | AWLGQKIANYGYT
TRBV5-5 | ASSLNRGQGYT
TRBV5-6 | ASSLGQGFSEAF
TRBV6-2/TRBV6-3 | ASSLFFSGSIGETQY
TRBV7-2 | AITTGVLNTEAF
TRBV4-3 | ASSQGQGCTGELF
TRBV4-1 | ASSQDWGPDTQY
TRBV18 | ASSPEGLGTEAF
TRBV7-9 | ASSPLQGGTEAF
TRBV5-1 | ASRGQGATGELF
TRBV5-4 | ASSFGTSGLGEQF
TRBV10-2 | ASSEMRGLAGGYT
TRBV10-3 | AISGTGIQETQY
TRBV5-4 | ASSSPTGGLNEKLF
TRBV7-9 | ASSTELSYNSPLH
TRBV19 | ASSMKVGQGASYEQY
TRBV6-1 | ASSEDRATYNEQF
TRBV7-3 | ASSLEGGHEQF